Shown below are 24 T cell receptor beta chains from a single sample sequenced in a study of blood T cell repertoires in COVID-19. Sequencing used immunoSEQ multiplex PCR; TCRdb keeps in-frame clones, though not all of them. The repertoire holds about 410,000 clones, with around 92% as singletons. Sequenced material: PBMCs or T cells enriched from blood (not recorded which). The receptors were gathered from a woman aged 25 to 39 who had recovered from COVID-19.

CDR3 sequence reads: CASSSHTQLTQYF. DNA of the CDR3: TGTGCCAGCAGCTCCCATACTCAACTTACGCAGTATTTT. The chain carries TRBV5-4 and TRBJ2-3; D is ambiguous. This CDR3 region has 13 residues. The ends were cut back, 3 bases at V and 8 bases at J, with 13 bases in the middle. CDR1 is SGHNT, CDR2 YYREEE, per germline (reference sequence).

The V and J genes are TRBV7-9 and TRBJ1-5; tentatively, D is TRBD1 (5 bases). Germline CDR1 is SEHNR and CDR2 is FQNEAQ (reference sequence). The V and J ends lost 0 bases and 0 bases respectively, with 18 bases between them. The CDR3 spans 19 residues. CDR3 DNA sequence: TGTGCCAGCAGCTTAGCCGCGTCCCAAAAGGGGCATAGCAATCAGCCCCAGCATTTT. Residues: CASSLAASQKGHSNQPQHF.

This clone was counted between two and nine times. The rearrangement joins TRBV7-9 to TRBJ1-5; TRBD1 matches 9 bases. The CDR3 has 15 amino acids. J gave up 5 bases and V 6 bases, and 8 bases lay outside the gene matches. In germline, CDR1 is SEHNR, CDR2 FQNEAQ (reference sequence). CDR3 DNA: TGTGCCAGCAGTAAAGGACAGGGGCGGGATCAGCCCCAGCATTTT. Its protein is CASSKGQGRDQPQHF.

The V and J genes are TRBV29-1 and TRBJ2-5; 8 bases match TRBD1. The CDR3 totals 19 residues. The ends lost 2 bases at V and 5 bases at J; junction bases unmatched: 22. Germline V gives CDR1 SQVTM, CDR2 ANQGSEA. The DNA for the CDR3 is TGCAGCGTTGAAATGCCCGCGGGTATGAGGACAGGGACAAGGGAGACCCAGTACTTC. It specifies CSVEMPAGMRTGTRETQYF.

This chain uses TRBV25-1 with TRBJ2-7, with TRBD1 matching over 12 bases. This CDR3 has 15 amino acids. V gave up 7 bases and J gave up 5 bases; unmatched junction bases: 9. CDR1 is MGHDK, CDR2 SYGVNS, per germline. CDR3 protein: CASTLGTGGYHEQYF. CDR3 nucleotide sequence: TGTGCCAGCACCTTGGGGACAGGGGGCTACCACGAGCAGTACTTC.

This chain connects TRBV7-6 to TRBJ2-1; D remains ambiguous. V dropped 8 bases and J dropped 0 bases, with 14 bases sitting between them. CDR1 is SGHVS and CDR2 is FNYEAQ in the germline V gene. The CDR3 has 15 amino acids. The CDR3 DNA reads TGTGCCAGCCGACGAGGATACAACTCCTACAATGAGCAGTTCTTC. Residues: CASRRGYNSYNEQFF.

The CDR3 sequence is CASSLLLGTQTQHF. In nucleotides, the CDR3 is TGTGCCAGCAGCTTACTTTTGGGCACCCAGACCCAGCATTTT. The rearrangement links TRBV11-3 to TRBJ1-5; D is unclear. V gave up 2 bases and J gave up 11 bases, with 16 bases separating them. CDR1 and CDR2 (germline): SGHNT, YENEEA. The CDR3 loop spans 14 amino acids.

This chain uses TRBV5-1 with TRBJ2-5, with 7 bases fitting TRBD1. Germline CDR1 reads SGHRS; CDR2 reads YFSETQ. The length of the CDR3 is 12 residues. The V and J ends lost 4 bases and 5 bases, in that order; junction bases with no gene match: 2. The CDR3 DNA follows: TGCGCCAGCAGCCTACAGGGGGAGACCCAGTACTTC. Protein: CASSLQGETQYF.

V usage is TRBV29-1 and J usage is TRBJ1-2; TRBD1 agrees at 7 bases. Germline trimming cut 6 bases from V and 4 bases from J; bases unmatched to any gene: 8. This CDR3 comprises 13 residues. Per the germline V gene, CDR1 is SQVTM and CDR2 is ANQGSEA. The CDR3 loop reads CSVPTGTVYGYTF. In DNA form, the CDR3 reads TGCAGCGTGCCCACCGGGACAGTCTATGGCTACACCTTC.

The chain recombines TRBV28 with TRBJ1-2; D uncertain. V was cut by 2 bases and J by 4 bases, with 11 bases left in between. Germline V CDR1 and CDR2: MDHEN, SYDVKM. This CDR3 contains 14 residues. CDR3 in DNA: TGTGCCAGCAGTTTAGGAGGCCAGTCCTATGGCTACACCTTC. Its protein product is CASSLGGQSYGYTF.

V usage is TRBV4-1 and J usage is TRBJ2-3; TRBD2 aligns across 8 bases. J lost 4 bases, V lost 0 bases, and 6 bases had no gene match. Germline CDR1 and CDR2: MGHRA and YSYEKL. CDR3 length: 16 residues. CDR3 DNA sequence: TGCGCCAGCAGCCAAGACTTCGGGAGGGCCGCAGATACGCAGTATTTT. This sequence encodes CASSQDFGRAADTQYF.

The chain combines TRBV29-1 with TRBJ2-7; TRBD1 is a possible D gene (7 bases). V lost 3 bases and J lost 1, with 16 bases in between. The CDR3 is made up of 15 amino acids. The V gene's germline CDR1 is SQVTM and CDR2 ANQGSEA. DNA for the CDR3: TGCAGCGTTGATGGCGGGGCAGGGGGGTCCTACGAGCAGTACTTC. Amino acid sequence: CSVDGGAGGSYEQYF.

The gene calls are TRBV24-1 and TRBJ1-2; unclear D gene. V dropped 3 bases and J dropped 0 bases, with 7 bases sitting between them. The CDR3 loop spans 14 amino acids. Per germline, CDR1 KGHDR and CDR2 SFDVKD. The CDR3 is CATSDETTNYGYTF. The CDR3 region has the DNA TGTGCCACCAGTGATGAGACAACTAACTATGGCTACACCTTC.

The chain recombines TRBV7-8 with TRBJ1-3; possible D gene TRBD1, 5 bases. V was trimmed by 2 bases and J by 0 bases, leaving 11 bases between them. This CDR3 region has 16 residues. Germline assignment: CDR1 SGHVS and CDR2 FQNEAQ. CDR3 coding DNA: TGTGCCAGCAGCTTACAGCAGGGTAGCTCTGGAAACACCATATATTTT. It is translated as CASSLQQGSSGNTIYF.

The genes are TRBV30 and TRBJ1-1; 8 positions match TRBD1. CDR1 is GTSNPN, CDR2 SVGIG, per germline (reference sequence). V lost 8 bases and J lost 2; bases outside the gene matches: 4. The CDR3 loop spans 12 amino acids. The CDR3 is CARDRINTEAFF. CDR3 nucleotides: TGTGCCCGGGACAGGATAAACACTGAAGCTTTCTTT.

The V gene is TRBV25-1, the J gene TRBJ1-6; TRBD1 aligns across 11 bases. Looked up from germline, CDR1 is MGHDK and CDR2 is SYGVNS. The CDR3 contains 18 residues. Trimming took 0 bases from V and 1 from J; bases not matched to a gene: 2. CDR3 residues: CASSEYGTGGSYNSPLHF. CDR3 coding DNA: TGTGCCAGCAGTGAATATGGGACAGGGGGTTCCTATAATTCACCCCTCCACTTT.

The chain couples TRBV28 to TRBJ1-1; D gene uncertain. In germline, CDR1 is MDHEN, CDR2 SYDVKM. V lost 7 bases and J lost 11, with 11 bases in between. The CDR3 has 10 residues. CDR3: CASTSKEAFF. DNA for the CDR3: TGTGCCAGCACGTCAAAGGAGGCTTTCTTT.

V gene TRBV9 combines with J gene TRBJ2-3, with D perhaps matching TRBD2 (6 bases). V was clipped by 0 bases and J by 4 bases, with 15 bases between them. Germline CDR1 and CDR2: SGDLS and YYNGEE. CDR3 length equals 16 residues. CDR3 residues: CASSVGVGEVADTQYF. CDR3 coding DNA: TGTGCCAGCAGCGTAGGTGTGGGGGAGGTGGCAGATACGCAGTATTTT. The whole variable domain, remainder taken from reference TRBV9 and TRBJ2-3, is DSGVTQTPKHLITATGQRVTLRCSPRSGDLSVYWYQQSLDQGLQFLIQYYNGEERAKGNILERFSAQQFPDLHSELNLSSLELGDSALYFCASSVGVGEVADTQYFGPGTRLTVL.

The table lists this clone with a few counts. V and J are TRBV21-1 and TRBJ1-2. TRBV21-1 is a pseudogene locus. The CDR3 spans 12 residues. The chain's CDR3 is CASSSIWRGYTF. In DNA form, the CDR3 reads TGTGCCAGCAGCTCTATCTGGAGGGGCTACACCTTC.

The CDR3 loop is CASSLAVSSTALEWAQYF. The CDR3, as DNA: TGTGCCAGCAGCTTAGCTGTTTCTAGTACCGCCCTTGAGTGGGCCCAGTACTTC. This chain uses TRBV7-6 with TRBJ2-5; no reliable D call. The CDR3 has 18 amino acids. The ends were cut back, 0 bases at V and 9 bases at J, with 26 bases in the middle. The germline V gene encodes CDR1 SGHVS and CDR2 FNYEAQ.

The chain is built from TRBV6-2 or TRBV6-3 and TRBJ2-1; 11 positions match TRBD2. The CDR3 is 18 amino acids. The V gene's germline CDR1 is MNHEY and CDR2 SVGEGT. V gave up 3 bases and J gave up 7 bases; unmatched junction bases: 14. The CDR3 bases are TGTGCCAGCAGTTATCTATTTCTAGCGGGAGGAACCTCTAATGAGCAGTTCTTC. Amino acids: CASSYLFLAGGTSNEQFF.

This chain links TRBV7-9 with TRBJ2-3, with 8 positions matching TRBD2. The CDR3 loop spans 16 amino acids. The V and J ends lost 3 bases and 0 bases, in that order; junction bases with no gene match: 5. Germline loops: CDR1 SEHNR, CDR2 FQNEAQ (reference sequence). CDR3 coding DNA: TGTGCCAGCAGCTTTGAGCGGGAGTGGAGCACAGATACGCAGTATTTT. Translated, it gives CASSFEREWSTDTQYF. The whole variable domain, filled in from reference TRBV7-9 and TRBJ2-3, reads DTGVSQNPRHKITKRGQNVTFRCDPISEHNRLYWYRQTLGQGPEFLTYFQNEAQLEKSRLLSDRFSAERPKGSFSTLEIQRTEQGDSAMYLCASSFEREWSTDTQYFGPGTRLTVL.

The rearrangement joins TRBV2 to TRBJ2-1; 12 bases fit TRBD2. The ends lost 7 bases at V and 7 bases at J; junction bases unmatched: 5. Germline-derived CDR1 and CDR2 are SNHLY and FYNNEI. The CDR3 contains 14 residues. The CDR3 nucleotides are TGTGCCAGCATCCAGACTAGCGGGAGAAATGAGCAGTTCTTC. It translates to CASIQTSGRNEQFF.

The chain employs TRBV6-2 or TRBV6-3 and TRBJ1-6, with D possibly TRBD1 on 5 matching bases. Germline assignment: CDR1 MNHEY and CDR2 SVGEGT. The CDR3 sequence is 15 residues long. V lost 1 base and J 7 bases, leaving 11 bases between the germline ends. The chain's CDR3 is CASSYFQGRNSPLHF. The CDR3 DNA is TGTGCCAGCAGTTACTTCCAGGGTAGGAATTCACCCCTCCACTTT.